The 10 T cell receptor beta chains below come from one sample, sequenced in a study of T cells in Graves' hyperthyroidism and ophthalmopathy. TCR beta CDR3 regions were amplified from RNA. First-round RT-PCR targeting the TCR CDR3 was performed with the HTBI primer set. TCRdb ran MiXCR on the multiplex PCR reads and lists one entry per CDR3 protein. The profile covers about 640,000 distinct CDR3 sequences, with under 25% appearing a single time and 34% taken by the ten largest. Sequences were obtained from blood. The receptors shown here come from a man between 25 and 39 years old with Graves' ophthalmopathy.

The chain joins TRBV24-1 to TRBJ2-5; TRBD1 matches 9 bases. V was clipped by 9 bases and J by 5 bases; unmatched bases: 6. The CDR3 runs to 13 residues. Germline V gene data show CDR1 as KGHDR and CDR2 as SFDVKD. CDR3 in DNA: TGTGCCACCGGAGACAGGGGGACGGAGACCCAGTACTTC. Encoded protein: CATGDRGTETQYF.

This clonotype came up a few times. The chain joins TRBV10-3 to TRBJ2-7, with no clear D. Germline V CDR1 and CDR2: ENHRY, SYGVKD. The CDR3 loop spans 14 amino acids. Deletions cut 7 bases from V and 0 bases from J, with 13 bases between. DNA of the CDR3: TGTGCCATCATGGATGGGTCTAGCTCCTACGAGCAGTACTTC. Amino acid sequence: CAIMDGSSSYEQYF.

V gene TRBV7-9 combines with J gene TRBJ1-1; TRBD1 is a possible D gene (5 bases). Germline values: CDR1 SEHNR, CDR2 FQNEAQ (reference sequence). CDR3 size: 14 residues. The germline V and J ends were trimmed by 5 bases and 6 bases, with 16 bases remaining between them. Written as DNA, the CDR3 is TGTGCCAGCAGCCCCGGACGGGGGTCCGCTGAAGCTTTCTTT. It is translated as CASSPGRGSAEAFF.

The chain has TRBV7-8 and TRBJ2-7, with 9 bases identical to TRBD2. With 5 bases clipped from V and 0 bases from J, the junction kept 8 bases outside the gene matches. This CDR3 comprises 16 residues. CDR1 SGHVS and CDR2 FQNEAQ come from the germline V gene. CDR3 nucleotides: TGTGCCAGCAGCCCTACTAGCGGGCCGAGCTCCTACGAGCAGTACTTC. Translated, it gives CASSPTSGPSSYEQYF.

This clonotype has only a few counts. The V call is TRBV7-9, the J call TRBJ2-1, with TRBD2 identical over 8 bases. V dropped 2 bases and J dropped 8; count of bases not matched to a gene: 8. Germline CDR1 is SEHNR and CDR2 is FQNEAQ (reference sequence). The CDR3 consists of 15 residues. The CDR3, as DNA: TGTGCCAGCAGCTTACAGCGGGAGACGGGCGATGAGCAGTTCTTC. As protein: CASSLQRETGDEQFF. Combining the CDR3 with reference TRBV7-9 and TRBJ2-1 gives the whole variable domain DTGVSQNPRHKITKRGQNVTFRCDPISEHNRLYWYRQTLGQGPEFLTYFQNEAQLEKSRLLSDRFSAERPKGSFSTLEIQRTEQGDSAMYLCASSLQRETGDEQFFGPGTRLTVL.

This clonotype was detected a few times. The chain employs TRBV30 and TRBJ2-1, with D possibly called TRBD1 or TRBD2 (6 bases each). This CDR3 is built from 14 residues. CDR1 is GTSNPN and CDR2 is SVGIG in the germline V gene (reference sequence). Trimming removed 4 bases at V and 7 bases at J, with 17 bases between. In DNA, the CDR3 is TGTGCCTGGACCCGTGGTGGGGGGCGGAATGAGCAGTTCTTC. It yields the protein CAWTRGGGRNEQFF.

This clonotype was seen ten or more times. The rearrangement joins TRBV30 to TRBJ1-5; TRBD1 agrees at 9 bases. Trimming cost V 2 bases and J 4 bases; bases outside gene matches: 12. The length of the CDR3 is 17 residues. Germline values: CDR1 GTSNPN, CDR2 SVGIG (reference sequence). The CDR3 coding sequence is TGTGCCTGGAGTACCGGGACAGGGCCCGGCGGGAATCAGCCCCAGCATTTT. Protein sequence: CAWSTGTGPGGNQPQHF.

The chain is built from TRBV7-3 and TRBJ2-2, with TRBD1 matching over 8 bases. CDR1 is SGHTA, CDR2 FQGTGA, per germline. After removal of 3 bases from V and 5 bases from J, the junction contained 5 bases not matched to a gene. The CDR3 loop spans 15 amino acids. The CDR3 sequence is CASSFTGGGTGELFF. The CDR3 region has the DNA TGTGCCAGCAGCTTTACAGGGGGAGGAACCGGGGAGCTGTTTTTT. The variable domain in full, with the rest retrieved from reference TRBV7-3 and TRBJ2-2, is GAGVSQTPSNKVTEKGKYVELRCDPISGHTALYWYRQSLGQGPEFLIYFQGTGAADDSGLPNDRFFAVRPEGSVSTLKIQRTERGDSAVYLCASSFTGGGTGELFFGEGSRLTVL.

This clonotype was recorded a few times. The chain couples TRBV30 to TRBJ2-3; unclear D gene. V lost 3 bases and J 1 base, leaving 8 bases between the germline ends. CDR1 GTSNPN and CDR2 SVGIG come from the germline V gene (reference sequence). This CDR3 has 13 residues. CDR3 amino acids: CAWSPAGTDTQYF. The CDR3 bases are TGTGCCTGGAGCCCCGCAGGCACAGATACGCAGTATTTT. The full variable domain, its missing parts supplied by reference TRBV30 and TRBJ2-3, is SQTIHQWPATLVQPVGSPLSLECTVEGTSNPNLYWYRQAAGRGLQLLFYSVGIGQISSEVPQNLSASRPQDRQFILSSKKLLLSDSGFYLCAWSPAGTDTQYFGPGTRLTVL.

The chain joins TRBV9 to TRBJ2-1; TRBD2 aligns across 9 bases. The CDR3 spans 15 residues. Germline CDR1 is SGDLS and CDR2 is YYNGEE. Trimming at V came to 0 bases and at J to 5 bases, leaving 3 bases not matched to a gene. CDR3 region: CASSVGGRAHNEQFF. The CDR3 DNA reads TGTGCCAGCAGCGTAGGCGGGAGGGCCCACAATGAGCAGTTCTTC.